A single sample is the source of the 4 T cell receptor beta chains below, sequenced in a study of early T cells in non-severe SARS-CoV-2 infection. TCRdb re-derived calls from the 5' RACE reads in MiXCR, one entry per CDR3 protein. The sample holds 99,000 or so distinct CDR3 sequences; 16% are singletons and the top ten take roughly 1.2%. The specimen sequenced was whole blood. The receptors come from an adult who was a healthcare worker with PCR-confirmed SARS-CoV-2 infection or an uninfected control (not recorded which).

Only a few counts were recorded for this clonotype. The V gene is TRBV7-2, the J gene TRBJ2-6; D gene unclear. The germline gives CDR1 SGHTA, CDR2 FQGNSA. V was clipped by 4 bases and J by 4 bases, with 11 bases between them. CDR3 size: 15 residues. The CDR3 bases are TGTGCCAGCAGCTCCGGGTCGGCGGGGGCCAACGTCCTGACTTTC. It codes for CASSSGSAGANVLTF.

This clonotype occurred a few times. The CDR3 bases are TGTGCCACCAGTGACCCGGCTAGCGGGGGGGCCGGGGACACCGGGGAGCTGTTTTTT. Residues: CATSDPASGGAGDTGELFF. The rearrangement uses TRBV24-1 and TRBJ2-2; 12 bases align to TRBD2. Germline V lookup: CDR1 KGHDR, CDR2 SFDVKD. V dropped 4 bases and J dropped 3; count of bases not matched to a gene: 11. This CDR3 comprises 19 residues.

This CDR3 reads CATSRGLATDTQYF. CDR3 coding DNA: TGTGCCACCAGCCGAGGACTAGCGACAGATACGCAGTATTTT. The rearrangement links TRBV15 to TRBJ2-3, with 9 nucleotides matching TRBD2. CDR1 is LNHNV and CDR2 is YYDKDF in the germline V gene (reference sequence). With 5 bases clipped from V and 3 bases from J, the junction kept 3 bases outside the gene matches. The CDR3 totals 14 residues.

In its sample, this clonotype was seen many times. This rearrangement joins TRBV27 to TRBJ1-1; D gene unclear. The CDR3 spans 14 residues. The V gene lost 3 bases and the J gene lost 5 bases, with 13 bases spanning the gap. Germline CDR1 reads MNHEY; CDR2 reads SMNVEV (reference sequence). CDR3 protein: CASSFGAGGTEAFF. The DNA of the CDR3 is TGTGCCAGCAGTTTCGGTGCGGGAGGAACTGAAGCTTTCTTT.